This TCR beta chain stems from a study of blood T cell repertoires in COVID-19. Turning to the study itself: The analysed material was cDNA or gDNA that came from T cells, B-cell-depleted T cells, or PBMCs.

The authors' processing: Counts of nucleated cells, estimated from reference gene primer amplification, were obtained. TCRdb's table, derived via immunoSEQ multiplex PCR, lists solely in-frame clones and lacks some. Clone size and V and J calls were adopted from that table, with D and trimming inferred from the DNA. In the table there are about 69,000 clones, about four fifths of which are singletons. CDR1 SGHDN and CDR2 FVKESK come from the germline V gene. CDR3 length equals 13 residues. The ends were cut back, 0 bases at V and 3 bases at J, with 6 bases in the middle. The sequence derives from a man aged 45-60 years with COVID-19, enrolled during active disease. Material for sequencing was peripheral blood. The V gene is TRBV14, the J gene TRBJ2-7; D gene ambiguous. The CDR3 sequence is CASSQDPSYEQYF. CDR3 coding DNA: TGTGCCAGCAGCCAAGATCCGAGCTACGAGCAGTACTTC.